This T cell receptor (beta chain) was sequenced during a study of CD8 T cells in Susac syndrome. The length of the CDR3 is 12 residues. Looked up from germline, CDR1 is LGHDT and CDR2 is YNNKEL (reference sequence). Trimming took 5 bases from V and 5 from J, leaving 7 bases between them. The T cells that were sequenced for TCR beta were CD8+ and CD4+ cells from blood. Random hexamers were used to reverse transcribe an amount of 0.5 to 1 ug RNA. TCRdb reprocessed the immunoSEQ multiplex PCR reads with MiXCR, giving one entry per CDR3 protein. The repertoire has roughly 190,000 distinct CDR3 sequences, roughly 90% of them found once; the top ten carry around 0.085%.

This sequence joins TRBV3-1 and TRBJ2-4; D is unclear. Source material: CD4+ T cells from PBMCs. This TCR was recovered from a human donor with Susac syndrome. The CDR3 sequence: CASSAAENIQYF. The CDR3 nucleotides are TGTGCCAGCAGCGCTGCCGAAAACATTCAGTACTTC.